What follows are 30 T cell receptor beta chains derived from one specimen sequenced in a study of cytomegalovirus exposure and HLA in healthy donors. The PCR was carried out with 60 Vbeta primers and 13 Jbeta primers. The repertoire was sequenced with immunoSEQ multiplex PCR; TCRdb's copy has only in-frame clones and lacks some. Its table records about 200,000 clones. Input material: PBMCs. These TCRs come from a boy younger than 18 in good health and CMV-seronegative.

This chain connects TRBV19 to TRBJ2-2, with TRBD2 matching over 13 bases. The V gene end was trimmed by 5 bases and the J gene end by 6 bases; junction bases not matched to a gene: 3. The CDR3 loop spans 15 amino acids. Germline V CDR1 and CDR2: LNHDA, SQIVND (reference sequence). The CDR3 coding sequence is TGTGCCAGTAGTGTTACTAGCGGGGGGGCCGGGGAGCTGTTTTTT. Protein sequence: CASSVTSGGAGELFF.

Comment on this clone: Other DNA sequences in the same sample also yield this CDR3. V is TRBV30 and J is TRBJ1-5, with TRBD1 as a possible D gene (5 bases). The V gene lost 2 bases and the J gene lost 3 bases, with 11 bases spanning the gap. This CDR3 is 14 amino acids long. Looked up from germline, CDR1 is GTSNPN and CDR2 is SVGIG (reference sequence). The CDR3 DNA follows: TGTGCCTGGAGTCCCACAGGCAACAATCAGCCCCAGCATTTT. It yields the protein CAWSPTGNNQPQHF.

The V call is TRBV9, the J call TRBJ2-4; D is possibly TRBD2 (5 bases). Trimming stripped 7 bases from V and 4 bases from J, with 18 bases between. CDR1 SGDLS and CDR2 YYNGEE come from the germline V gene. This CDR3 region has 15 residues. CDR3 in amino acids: CASGRGPEPKNIQYF. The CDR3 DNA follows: TGTGCCAGCGGTCGAGGGCCGGAACCAAAAAACATTCAGTACTTC. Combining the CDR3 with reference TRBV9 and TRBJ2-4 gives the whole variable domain DSGVTQTPKHLITATGQRVTLRCSPRSGDLSVYWYQQSLDQGLQFLIQYYNGEERAKGNILERFSAQQFPDLHSELNLSSLELGDSALYFCASGRGPEPKNIQYFGAGTRLSVL.

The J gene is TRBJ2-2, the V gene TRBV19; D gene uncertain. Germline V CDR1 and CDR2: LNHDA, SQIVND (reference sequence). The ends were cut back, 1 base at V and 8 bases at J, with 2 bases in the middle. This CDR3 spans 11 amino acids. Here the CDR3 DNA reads TGTGCCAGTAGTATAGCTGGGGAGCTGTTTTTT. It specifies CASSIAGELFF.

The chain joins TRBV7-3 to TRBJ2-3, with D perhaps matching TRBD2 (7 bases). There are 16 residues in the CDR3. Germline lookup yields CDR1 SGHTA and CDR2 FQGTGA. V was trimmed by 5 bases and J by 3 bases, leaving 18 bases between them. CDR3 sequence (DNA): TGTGCCAGCAGCACCCAGGGCGGGGGCGGAACAGATACGCAGTATTTT. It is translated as CASSTQGGGGTDTQYF.

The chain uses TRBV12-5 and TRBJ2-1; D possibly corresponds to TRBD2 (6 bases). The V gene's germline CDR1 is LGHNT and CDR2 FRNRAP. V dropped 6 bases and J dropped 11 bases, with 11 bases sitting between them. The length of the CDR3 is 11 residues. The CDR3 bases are TGTGCTAGTGGGGAGGGTCTGAAGCAGTTCTTC. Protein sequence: CASGEGLKQFF.

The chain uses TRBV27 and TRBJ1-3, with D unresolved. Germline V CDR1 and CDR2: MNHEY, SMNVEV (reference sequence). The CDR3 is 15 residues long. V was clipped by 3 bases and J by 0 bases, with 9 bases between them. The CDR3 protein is CASSFRFGSGNTIYF. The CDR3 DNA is TGTGCCAGCAGTTTTCGATTCGGCTCTGGAAACACCATATATTTT.

CDR3 amino acids: CAWSVQQGGHQPQHF. CDR3 DNA: TGTGCCTGGAGTGTTCAACAGGGGGGGCATCAGCCCCAGCATTTT. The rearrangement uses TRBV30 and TRBJ1-5, with TRBD1 identical over 8 bases. Germline CDR1 reads GTSNPN; CDR2 reads SVGIG (reference sequence). The V and J ends lost 0 bases and 5 bases, in that order; junction bases with no gene match: 6. The CDR3 is made up of 15 amino acids.

The CDR3 DNA reads TGTGCCAGCAGTTTAAGCGGGAGCTCCTACAATGAGCAGTTCTTC. Protein sequence: CASSLSGSSYNEQFF. This chain joins TRBV27 and TRBJ2-1; TRBD2 matches 8 bases. CDR1 MNHEY and CDR2 SMNVEV come from the germline V gene (reference sequence). The CDR3 has 15 residues. Trimming removed 2 bases from V and 0 bases from J; junction bases left unmatched: 0.

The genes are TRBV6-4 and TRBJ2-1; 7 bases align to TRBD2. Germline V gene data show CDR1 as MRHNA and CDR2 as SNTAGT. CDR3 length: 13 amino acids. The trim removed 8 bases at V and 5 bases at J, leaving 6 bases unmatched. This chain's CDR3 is CASGTGTNNEQFF. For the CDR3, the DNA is TGTGCCAGCGGGACCGGGACTAACAATGAGCAGTTCTTC.

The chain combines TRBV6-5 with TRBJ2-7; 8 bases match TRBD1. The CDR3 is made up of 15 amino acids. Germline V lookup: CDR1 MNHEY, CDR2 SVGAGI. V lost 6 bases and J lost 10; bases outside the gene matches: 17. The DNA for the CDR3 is TGTGCCAGCAGCCCTCAGACAGGGGATAATCGTTTTCAGTACTTC. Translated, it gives CASSPQTGDNRFQYF.

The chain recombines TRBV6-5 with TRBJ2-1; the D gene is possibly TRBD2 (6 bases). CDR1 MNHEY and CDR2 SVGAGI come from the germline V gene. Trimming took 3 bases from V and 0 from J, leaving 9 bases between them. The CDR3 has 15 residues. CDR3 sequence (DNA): TGTGCCAGCAGTTATGGCGGGACCTCCTACAATGAGCAGTTCTTC. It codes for CASSYGGTSYNEQFF.

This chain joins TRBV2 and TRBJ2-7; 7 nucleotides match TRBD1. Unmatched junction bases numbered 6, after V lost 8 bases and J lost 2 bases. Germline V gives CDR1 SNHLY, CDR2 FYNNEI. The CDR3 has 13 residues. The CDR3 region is CASVAQGAYEQYF. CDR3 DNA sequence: TGTGCCAGCGTTGCTCAGGGGGCCTACGAGCAGTACTTC.

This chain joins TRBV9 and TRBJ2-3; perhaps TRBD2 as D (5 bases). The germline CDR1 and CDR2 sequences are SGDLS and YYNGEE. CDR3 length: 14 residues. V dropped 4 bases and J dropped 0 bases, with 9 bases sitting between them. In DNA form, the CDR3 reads TGTGCCAGCAGCCCTACGGGGAGCACAGATACGCAGTATTTT. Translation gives CASSPTGSTDTQYF.

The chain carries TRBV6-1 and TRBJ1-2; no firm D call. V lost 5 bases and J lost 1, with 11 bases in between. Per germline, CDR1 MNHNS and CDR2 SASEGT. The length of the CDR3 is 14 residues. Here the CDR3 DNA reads TGTGCCAGCAGTCAATCCAGGAATAACTATGGCTACACCTTC. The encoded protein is CASSQSRNNYGYTF.

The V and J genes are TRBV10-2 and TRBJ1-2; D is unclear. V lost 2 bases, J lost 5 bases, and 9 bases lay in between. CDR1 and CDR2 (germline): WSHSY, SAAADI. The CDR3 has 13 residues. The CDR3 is CASSEAQHYGYTF. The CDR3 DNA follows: TGCGCCAGCAGTGAGGCACAGCATTATGGCTACACCTTC.

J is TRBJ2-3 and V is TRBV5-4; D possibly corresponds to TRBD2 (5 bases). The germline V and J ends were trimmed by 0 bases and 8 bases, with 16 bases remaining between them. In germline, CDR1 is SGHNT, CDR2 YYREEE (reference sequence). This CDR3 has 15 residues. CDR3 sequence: CASSLAKLEGVTQYF. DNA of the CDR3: TGTGCCAGCAGCTTGGCCAAGTTAGAGGGAGTTACGCAGTATTTT. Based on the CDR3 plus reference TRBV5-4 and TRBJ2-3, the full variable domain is ETGVTQSPTHLIKTRGQQVTLRCSSQSGHNTVSWYQQALGQGPQFIFQYYREEENGRGNFPPRFSGLQFPNYSSELNVNALELDDSALYLCASSLAKLEGVTQYFGPGTRLTVL.

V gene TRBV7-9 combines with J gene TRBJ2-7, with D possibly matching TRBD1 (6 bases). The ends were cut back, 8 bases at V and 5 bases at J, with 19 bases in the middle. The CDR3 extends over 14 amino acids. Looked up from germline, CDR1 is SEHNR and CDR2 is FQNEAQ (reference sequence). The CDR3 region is CASFVGGAPHEQYF. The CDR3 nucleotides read TGTGCCAGCTTCGTAGGGGGTGCCCCTCACGAGCAGTACTTC. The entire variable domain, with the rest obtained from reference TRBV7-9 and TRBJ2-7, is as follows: DTGVSQNPRHKITKRGQNVTFRCDPISEHNRLYWYRQTLGQGPEFLTYFQNEAQLEKSRLLSDRFSAERPKGSFSTLEIQRTEQGDSAMYLCASFVGGAPHEQYFGPGTRLTVT.

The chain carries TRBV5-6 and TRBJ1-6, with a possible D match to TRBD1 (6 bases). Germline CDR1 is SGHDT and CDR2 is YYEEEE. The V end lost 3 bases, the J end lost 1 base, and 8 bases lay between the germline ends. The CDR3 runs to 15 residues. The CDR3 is CASSWGRSYNSPLHF. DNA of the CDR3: TGTGCCAGCAGCTGGGGGCGGTCCTATAATTCACCCCTCCACTTT.

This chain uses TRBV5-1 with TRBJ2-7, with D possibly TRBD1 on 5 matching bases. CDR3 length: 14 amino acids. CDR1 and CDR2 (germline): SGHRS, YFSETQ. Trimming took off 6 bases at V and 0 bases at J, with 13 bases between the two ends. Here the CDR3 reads CASMPGYSSYEQYF. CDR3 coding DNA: TGCGCCAGCATGCCAGGGTACAGCTCCTACGAGCAGTACTTC.

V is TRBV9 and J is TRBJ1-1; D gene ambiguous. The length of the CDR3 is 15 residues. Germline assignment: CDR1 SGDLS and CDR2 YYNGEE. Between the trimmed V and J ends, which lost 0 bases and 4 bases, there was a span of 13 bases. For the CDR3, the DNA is TGTGCCAGCAGCGTAGACAGACACATGGGCACTGAAGCTTTCTTT. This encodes CASSVDRHMGTEAFF.

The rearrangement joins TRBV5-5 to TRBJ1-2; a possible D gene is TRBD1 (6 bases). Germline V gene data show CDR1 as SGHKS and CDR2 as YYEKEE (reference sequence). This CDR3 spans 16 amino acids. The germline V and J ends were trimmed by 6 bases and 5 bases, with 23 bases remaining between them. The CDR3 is CASMPRLRGIFYGYTF. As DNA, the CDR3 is TGTGCCAGCATGCCTCGACTGAGGGGGATCTTTTATGGCTACACCTTC.

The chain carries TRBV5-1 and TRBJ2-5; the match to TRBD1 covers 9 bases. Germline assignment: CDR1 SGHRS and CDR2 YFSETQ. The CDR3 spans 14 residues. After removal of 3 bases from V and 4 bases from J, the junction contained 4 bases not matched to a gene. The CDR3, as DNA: TGCGCCAGCAGCTCGGGGACAGGGTCAGAGACCCAGTACTTC. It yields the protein CASSSGTGSETQYF.

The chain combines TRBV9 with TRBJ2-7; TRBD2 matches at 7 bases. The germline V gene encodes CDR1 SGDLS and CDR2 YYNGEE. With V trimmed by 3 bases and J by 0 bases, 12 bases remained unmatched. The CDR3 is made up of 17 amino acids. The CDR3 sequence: CASSAAWGGLSSYEQYF. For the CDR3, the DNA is TGTGCCAGCAGCGCCGCCTGGGGGGGTCTTAGCTCCTACGAGCAGTACTTC.

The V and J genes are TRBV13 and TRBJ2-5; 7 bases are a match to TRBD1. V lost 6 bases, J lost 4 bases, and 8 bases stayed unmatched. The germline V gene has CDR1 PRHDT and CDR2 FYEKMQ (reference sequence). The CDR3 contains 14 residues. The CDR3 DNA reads TGTGCCAGCAGTCGACAGGGTACAGGAGAGACCCAGTACTTC. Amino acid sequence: CASSRQGTGETQYF.

In DNA form, the CDR3 reads TGTGCCAGCAGTGCGGGACAGGGCACTGAAGCTTTCTTT. Its translation: CASSAGQGTEAFF. The gene calls are TRBV2 and TRBJ1-1; TRBD1 matches at 9 bases. Germline trimming cut 4 bases from V and 4 bases from J; bases unmatched to any gene: 1. Germline assignment: CDR1 SNHLY and CDR2 FYNNEI. The CDR3 spans 13 residues.

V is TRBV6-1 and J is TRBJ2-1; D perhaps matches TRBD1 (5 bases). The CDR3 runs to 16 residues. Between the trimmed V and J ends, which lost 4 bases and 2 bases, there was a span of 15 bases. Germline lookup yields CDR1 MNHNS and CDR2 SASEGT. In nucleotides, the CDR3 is TGTGCCAGCAGTGGTTGGGGCAAAACGGCCTACAATGAGCAGTTCTTC. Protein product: CASSGWGKTAYNEQFF.

The CDR3 sequence: CASSLLAPGQGAYTGELFF. DNA of the CDR3: TGCGCCAGCAGCTTGCTCGCCCCGGGACAGGGGGCTTACACCGGGGAGCTGTTTTTT. This chain joins TRBV5-1 and TRBJ2-2; 12 bases are shared with TRBD1. J gave up 3 bases and V 1 base, and 10 bases lay outside the gene matches. CDR1 and CDR2 from the germline V gene are SGHRS and YFSETQ. There are 19 residues in the CDR3. The whole variable domain, filled in from reference TRBV5-1 and TRBJ2-2, reads KAGVTQTPRYLIKTRGQQVTLSCSPISGHRSVSWYQQTPGQGLQFLFEYFSETQRNKGNFPGRFSGRQFSNSRSEMNVSTLELGDSALYLCASSLLAPGQGAYTGELFFGEGSRLTVL.

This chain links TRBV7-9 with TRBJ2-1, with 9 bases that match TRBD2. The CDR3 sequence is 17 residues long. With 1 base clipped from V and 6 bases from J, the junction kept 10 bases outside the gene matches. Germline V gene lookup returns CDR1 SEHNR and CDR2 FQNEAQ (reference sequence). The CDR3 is CASSLGWGAGGLNEQFF. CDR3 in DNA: TGTGCCAGCAGCTTAGGTTGGGGTGCGGGGGGGCTCAATGAGCAGTTCTTC.

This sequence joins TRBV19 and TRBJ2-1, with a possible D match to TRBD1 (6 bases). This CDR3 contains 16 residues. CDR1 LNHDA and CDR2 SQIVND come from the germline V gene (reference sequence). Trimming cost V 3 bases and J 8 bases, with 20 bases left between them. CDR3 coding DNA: TGTGCCAGTAGTATTATGGGGGCGGCCGGGTTGGATGAGCAGTTCTTC. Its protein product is CASSIMGAAGLDEQFF.